Below, 12 T cell receptor beta chains from the same sample are listed, as sequenced in a study of monozygotic twins with inflammatory bowel disease. Using the 5' RACE reads, TCRdb records one entry per CDR3 protein without DNA. This sample's clone table lists hundreds of thousands of distinct CDR3 sequences. The sequenced sample consisted of blood. The receptors were sampled from a human donor with ulcerative colitis or Crohn's disease, or a healthy co-twin of an affected twin (not recorded which).

The chain links TRBV3-1 to TRBJ2-1; TCRdb outputs TRBD2, but without DNA this stays unchecked. CDR3 length equals 20 residues. CDR1 LGHDT and CDR2 YNNKEL come from the germline V gene (reference sequence). The CDR3 reads CASSPGSGLAGRSSYNEQFF.

This sequence joins TRBV28 and TRBJ2-1. This CDR3 contains 13 residues. The germline V gene has CDR1 MDHEN and CDR2 SYDVKM. CDR3 in amino acids: CASSWAGKDEQFF. Complete variable domain (other parts from reference TRBV28 and TRBJ2-1): DVKVTQSSRYLVKRTGEKVFLECVQDMDHENMFWYRQDPGLGLRLIYFSYDVKMKEKGDIPEGYSVSREKKERFSLILESASTNQTSMYLCASSWAGKDEQFFGPGTRLTVL.

The genes are TRBV2 and TRBJ2-3; TCRdb names TRBD2, which stays unverified in the absence of DNA. CDR1 is SNHLY and CDR2 is FYNNEI in the germline V gene. This CDR3 spans 16 amino acids. This CDR3 is CASTTMSERVTDTQYF.

The CDR3 reads CASRTGFLMREKLFF. This chain uses TRBV23-1 with TRBJ1-4. TRBV23-1 is labeled an ORF, and its function is uncertain. The CDR3 runs to 15 residues.

The J gene is TRBJ1-1, the V gene TRBV6-5. This CDR3 spans 15 amino acids. Germline CDR1 MNHEY, CDR2 SVGAGI. The CDR3 reads CASSYSTVTNIEAFF.

The chain recombines TRBV7-2 with TRBJ2-2; the D call from TCRdb, TRBD1, cannot be confirmed without DNA. Germline V gene lookup returns CDR1 SGHTA and CDR2 FQGNSA. The CDR3 loop spans 17 amino acids. CDR3 loop: CASSLVRRGPPTGELFF. Filled out from reference TRBV7-2 and TRBJ2-2, the complete variable domain reads GAGVSQSPSNKVTEKGKDVELRCDPISGHTALYWYRQSLGQGLEFLIYFQGNSAPDKSGLPSDRFSAERTGGSVSTLTIQRTQQEDSAVYLCASSLVRRGPPTGELFFGEGSRLTVL.

J is TRBJ1-5 and V is TRBV5-1; TCRdb's assignment of TRBD1 cannot be checked, as there is no DNA. CDR1 SGHRS and CDR2 YFSETQ come from the germline V gene. The CDR3 extends over 16 amino acids. CDR3 loop: CASSLAGQGSNQPQHF.

V is TRBV18 and J is TRBJ2-6; TCRdb indicates TRBD1, and absent DNA this call remains unverified. Germline CDR1 is KGHSH and CDR2 is LQKENI. The CDR3 totals 18 residues. CDR3 in amino acids: CASSPPGQFVSGANVLTF.

The chain couples TRBV28 to TRBJ2-1; TCRdb returns TRBD2, unconfirmable since there is no DNA. The CDR3 totals 16 residues. CDR1 MDHEN and CDR2 SYDVKM come from the germline V gene. CDR3 loop: CASSHSLGLAGNEQFF.

The rearrangement uses TRBV9 and TRBJ2-7; TCRdb's D gene call, TRBD1, goes unchecked for lack of DNA. There are 15 residues in the CDR3. Per germline, CDR1 SGDLS and CDR2 YYNGEE. The CDR3 spells CASSGSGTGGDEQYF.

This sequence joins TRBV6-1 and TRBJ1-1; without DNA, the TCRdb call of TRBD1 cannot be checked. CDR1 MNHNS and CDR2 SASEGT come from the germline V gene. CDR3 length equals 15 residues. The chain's CDR3 is CASSEPGHLNTEAFF.

The gene calls are TRBV29-1 and TRBJ2-1. The germline gives CDR1 SQVTM, CDR2 ANQGSEA. The CDR3 runs to 13 residues. CDR3 amino acids: CSVAVSSYNEQFF.